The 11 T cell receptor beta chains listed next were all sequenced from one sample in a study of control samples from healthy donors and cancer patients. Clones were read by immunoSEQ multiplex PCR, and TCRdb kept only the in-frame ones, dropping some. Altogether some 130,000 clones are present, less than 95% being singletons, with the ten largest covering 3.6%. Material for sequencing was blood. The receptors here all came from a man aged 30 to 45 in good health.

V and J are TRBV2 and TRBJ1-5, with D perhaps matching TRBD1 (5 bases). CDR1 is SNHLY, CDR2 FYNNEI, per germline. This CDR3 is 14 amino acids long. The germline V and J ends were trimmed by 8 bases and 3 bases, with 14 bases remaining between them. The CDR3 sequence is CASGAGRVNQPQHF. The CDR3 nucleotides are TGTGCCAGCGGGGCGGGGAGGGTCAATCAGCCCCAGCATTTT.

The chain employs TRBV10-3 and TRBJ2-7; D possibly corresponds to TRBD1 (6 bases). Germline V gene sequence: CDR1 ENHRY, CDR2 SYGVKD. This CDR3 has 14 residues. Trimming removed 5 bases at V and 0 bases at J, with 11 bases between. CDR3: CAISPPGVSYEQYF. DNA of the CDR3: TGTGCCATCAGTCCCCCAGGGGTCTCCTACGAGCAGTACTTC.

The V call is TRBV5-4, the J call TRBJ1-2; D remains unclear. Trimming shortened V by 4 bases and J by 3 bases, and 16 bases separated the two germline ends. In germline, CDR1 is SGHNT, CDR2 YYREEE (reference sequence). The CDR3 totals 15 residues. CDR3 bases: TGTGCCAGCAGCCCCTCGGTGACATTTTACTATGGCTACACCTTC. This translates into CASSPSVTFYYGYTF.

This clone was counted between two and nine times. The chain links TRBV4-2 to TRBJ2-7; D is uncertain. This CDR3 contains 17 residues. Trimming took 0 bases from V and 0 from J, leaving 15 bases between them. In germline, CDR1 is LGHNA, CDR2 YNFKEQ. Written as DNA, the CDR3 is TGTGCCAGCAGCCAAGATGTGGTCGGAAAAAGCTCCTACGAGCAGTACTTC. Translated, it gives CASSQDVVGKSSYEQYF.

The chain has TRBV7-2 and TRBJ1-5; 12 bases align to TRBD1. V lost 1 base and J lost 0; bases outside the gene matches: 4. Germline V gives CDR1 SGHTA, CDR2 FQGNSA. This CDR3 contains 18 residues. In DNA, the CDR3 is TGTGCCAGCAGCTTAGGCGGGACAGGGGGCTATAGCAATCAGCCCCAGCATTTT. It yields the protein CASSLGGTGGYSNQPQHF.

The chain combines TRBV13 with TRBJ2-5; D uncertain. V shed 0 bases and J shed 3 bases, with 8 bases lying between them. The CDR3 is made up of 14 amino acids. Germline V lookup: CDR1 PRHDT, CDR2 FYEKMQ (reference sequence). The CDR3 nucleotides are TGTGCCAGCAGCTTAGGAGGCAGCAAAGAGACCCAGTACTTC. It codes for CASSLGGSKETQYF.

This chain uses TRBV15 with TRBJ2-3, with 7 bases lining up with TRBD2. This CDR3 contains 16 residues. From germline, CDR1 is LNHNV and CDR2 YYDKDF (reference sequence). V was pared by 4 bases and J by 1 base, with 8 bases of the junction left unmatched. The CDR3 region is CATSMGGGFGTDTQYF. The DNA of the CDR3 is TGTGCCACCAGCATGGGGGGGGGTTTCGGCACAGATACGCAGTATTTT.

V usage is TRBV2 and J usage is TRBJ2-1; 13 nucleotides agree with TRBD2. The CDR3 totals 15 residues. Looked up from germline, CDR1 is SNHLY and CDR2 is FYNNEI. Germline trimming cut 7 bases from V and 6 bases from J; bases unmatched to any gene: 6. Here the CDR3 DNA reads TGTGCCAGCACCCCGGGACTAGCGGGGCTCAATGAGCAGTTCTTC. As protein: CASTPGLAGLNEQFF.

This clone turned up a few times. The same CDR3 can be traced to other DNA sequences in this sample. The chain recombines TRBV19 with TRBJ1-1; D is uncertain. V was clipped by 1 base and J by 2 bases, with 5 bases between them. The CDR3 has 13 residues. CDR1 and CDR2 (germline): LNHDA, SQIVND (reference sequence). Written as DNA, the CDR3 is TGTGCCAGTAGTATAGGACAAAACACTGAAGCTTTCTTT. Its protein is CASSIGQNTEAFF.

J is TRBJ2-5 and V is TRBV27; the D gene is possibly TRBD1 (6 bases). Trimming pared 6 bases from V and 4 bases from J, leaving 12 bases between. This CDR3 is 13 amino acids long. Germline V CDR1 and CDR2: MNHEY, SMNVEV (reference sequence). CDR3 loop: CASSKRGRETQYF. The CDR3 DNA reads TGTGCCAGCAGCAAGAGGGGGAGAGAGACCCAGTACTTC.

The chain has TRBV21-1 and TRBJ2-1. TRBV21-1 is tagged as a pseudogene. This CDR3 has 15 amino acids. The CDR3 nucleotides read TGTGCCAGCAGCTCAAGGGGGGTCTCCTACAATGAGCAGTTCTTC. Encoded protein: CASSSRGVSYNEQFF.